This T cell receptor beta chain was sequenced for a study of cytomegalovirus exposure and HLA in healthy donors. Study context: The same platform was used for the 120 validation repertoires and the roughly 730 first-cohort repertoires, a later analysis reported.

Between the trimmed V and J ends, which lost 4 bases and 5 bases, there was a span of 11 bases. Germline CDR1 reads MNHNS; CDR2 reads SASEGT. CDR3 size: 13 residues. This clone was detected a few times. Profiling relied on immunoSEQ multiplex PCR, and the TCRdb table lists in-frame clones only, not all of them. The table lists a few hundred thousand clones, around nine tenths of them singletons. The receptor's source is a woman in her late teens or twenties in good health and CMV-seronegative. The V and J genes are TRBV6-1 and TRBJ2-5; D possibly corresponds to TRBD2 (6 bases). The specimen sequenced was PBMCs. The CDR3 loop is CASSGGTSETQYF. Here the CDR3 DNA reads TGTGCCAGCAGTGGCGGCACTAGCGAGACCCAGTACTTC.